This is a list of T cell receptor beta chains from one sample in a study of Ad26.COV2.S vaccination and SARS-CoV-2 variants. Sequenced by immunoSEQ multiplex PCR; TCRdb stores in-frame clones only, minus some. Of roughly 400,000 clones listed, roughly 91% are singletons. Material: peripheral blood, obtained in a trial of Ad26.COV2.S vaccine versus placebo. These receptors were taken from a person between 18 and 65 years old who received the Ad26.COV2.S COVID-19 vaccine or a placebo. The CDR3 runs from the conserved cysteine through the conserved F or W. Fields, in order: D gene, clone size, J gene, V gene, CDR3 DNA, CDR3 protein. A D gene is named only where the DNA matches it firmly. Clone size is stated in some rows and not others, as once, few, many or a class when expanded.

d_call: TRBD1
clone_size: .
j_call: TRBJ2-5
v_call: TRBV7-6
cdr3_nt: TGTGCCAGCACCTTAACAGGGGGCATAGAGACCCAGTACTTC
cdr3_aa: CASTLTGGIETQYF

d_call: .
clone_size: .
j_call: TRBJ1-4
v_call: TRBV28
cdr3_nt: TGTGCCAGCAGTTCCCCAGGAGGTAATGAAAAACTGTTTTTT
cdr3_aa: CASSSPGGNEKLFF

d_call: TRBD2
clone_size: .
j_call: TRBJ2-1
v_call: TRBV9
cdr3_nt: TGTGCCAGCAGCGTCTGGGAGGGGTACAATGAGCAGTTCTTC
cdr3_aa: CASSVWEGYNEQFF

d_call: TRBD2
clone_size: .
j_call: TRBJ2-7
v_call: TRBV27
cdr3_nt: TGTGCCAGCAGTAACGGACTAGCGGCATACGAGCAGTACTTC
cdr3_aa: CASSNGLAAYEQYF

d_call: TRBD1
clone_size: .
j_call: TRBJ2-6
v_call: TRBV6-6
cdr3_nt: TGTGCCAGCAGTCCCAACCACGGGACAGGGGGCTCTGGGGCCAACGTCCTGACTTTC
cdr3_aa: CASSPNHGTGGSGANVLTF

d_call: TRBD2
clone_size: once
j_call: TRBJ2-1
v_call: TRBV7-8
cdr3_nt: TGTGCCAGCAGCTTAACCAGCGGGAGGGCCTACAATGAGCAGTTCTTC
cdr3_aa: CASSLTSGRAYNEQFF

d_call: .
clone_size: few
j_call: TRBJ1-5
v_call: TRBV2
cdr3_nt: TGTGCCAGCACCGAACAGGGAAATCAGCCCCAGCATTTT
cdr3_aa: CASTEQGNQPQHF

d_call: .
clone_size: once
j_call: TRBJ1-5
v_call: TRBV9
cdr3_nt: TGTGCCAGCAGCGTAGGTGGGGGGGGCGGTCAGCCCCAGCATTTT
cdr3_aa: CASSVGGGGGQPQHF

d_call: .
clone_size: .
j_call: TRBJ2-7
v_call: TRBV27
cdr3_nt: TGTGCCAGCAGCCCTACCCGGACAAGCTACGAGCAGTACTTC
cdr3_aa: CASSPTRTSYEQYF

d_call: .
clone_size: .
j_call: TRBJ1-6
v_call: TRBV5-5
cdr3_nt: TGTGCCAGCAGCTTGGCGGGAAATTCATCCCTCCACTTT
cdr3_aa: CASSLAGNSSLHF

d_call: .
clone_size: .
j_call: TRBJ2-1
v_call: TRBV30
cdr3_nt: TGTGCCTGGGAGGAGACTTACAATGAGCAGTTCTTC
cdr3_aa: CAWEETYNEQFF

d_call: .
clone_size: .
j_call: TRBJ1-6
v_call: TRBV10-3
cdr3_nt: TGTGCCATCAGTGAGGACAGAACTAATTCACCCCTCCACTTT
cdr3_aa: CAISEDRTNSPLHF

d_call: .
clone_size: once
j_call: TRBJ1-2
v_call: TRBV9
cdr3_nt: TGTGCCAGCAGCTCCCCAGGGACCCCTAACTATGGCTACACCTTC
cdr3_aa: CASSSPGTPNYGYTF

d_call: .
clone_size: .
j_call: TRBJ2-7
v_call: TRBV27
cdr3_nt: TGTGCCAGCTACGGGCCGGGTGTGGACGAGCAGTACTTC
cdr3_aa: CASYGPGVDEQYF

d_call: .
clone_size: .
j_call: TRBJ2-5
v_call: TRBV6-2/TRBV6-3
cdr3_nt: TGTGCCAGCAGTTACTGGTCGGGACAACGCCAAGAGACCCAGTACTTC
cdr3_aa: CASSYWSGQRQETQYF

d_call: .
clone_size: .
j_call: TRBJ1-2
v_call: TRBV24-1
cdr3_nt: TGTGCCACCAGTGATCCGGACAGCGAGGGGTATGGCTACACCTTC
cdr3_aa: CATSDPDSEGYGYTF